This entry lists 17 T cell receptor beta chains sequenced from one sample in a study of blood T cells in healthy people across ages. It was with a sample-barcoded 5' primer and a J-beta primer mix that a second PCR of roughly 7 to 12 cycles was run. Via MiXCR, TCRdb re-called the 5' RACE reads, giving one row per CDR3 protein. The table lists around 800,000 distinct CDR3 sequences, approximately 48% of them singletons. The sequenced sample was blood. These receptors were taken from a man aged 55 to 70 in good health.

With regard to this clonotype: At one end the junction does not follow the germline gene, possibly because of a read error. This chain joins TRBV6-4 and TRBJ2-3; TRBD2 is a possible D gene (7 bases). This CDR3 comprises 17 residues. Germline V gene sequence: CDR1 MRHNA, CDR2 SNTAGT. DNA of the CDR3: TGTGCCAGCAGCGACCATCCTAGCGGACAGAGCACAGATGCGCAGTATTTT. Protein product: CASSDHPSGQSTDAQYF.

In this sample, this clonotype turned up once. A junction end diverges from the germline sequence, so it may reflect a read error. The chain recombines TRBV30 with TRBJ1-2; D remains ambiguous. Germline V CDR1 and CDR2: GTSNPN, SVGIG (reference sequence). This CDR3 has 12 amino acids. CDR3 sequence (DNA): TGTGCCGGGAGTCACAAGAACTATGGCTACACCTTC. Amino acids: CAGSHKNYGYTF.

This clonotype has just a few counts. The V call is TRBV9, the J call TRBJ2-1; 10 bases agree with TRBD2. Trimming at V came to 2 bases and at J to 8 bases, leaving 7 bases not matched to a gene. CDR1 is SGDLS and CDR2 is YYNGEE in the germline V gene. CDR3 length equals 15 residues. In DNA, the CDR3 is TGTGCCAGCAGCGTGCTAGCGGGGGCAGGGGATGAGCAGTTCTTC. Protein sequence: CASSVLAGAGDEQFF. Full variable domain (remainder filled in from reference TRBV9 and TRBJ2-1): DSGVTQTPKHLITATGQRVTLRCSPRSGDLSVYWYQQSLDQGLQFLIQYYNGEERAKGNILERFSAQQFPDLHSELNLSSLELGDSALYFCASSVLAGAGDEQFFGPGTRLTVL.

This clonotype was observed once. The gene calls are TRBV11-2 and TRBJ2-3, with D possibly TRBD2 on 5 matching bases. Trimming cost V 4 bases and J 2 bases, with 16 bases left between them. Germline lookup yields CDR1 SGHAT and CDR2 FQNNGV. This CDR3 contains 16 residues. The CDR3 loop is CASSYPVGGFTDTQYF. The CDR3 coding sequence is TGTGCCAGCAGCTACCCCGTGGGCGGGTTCACAGATACGCAGTATTTT.

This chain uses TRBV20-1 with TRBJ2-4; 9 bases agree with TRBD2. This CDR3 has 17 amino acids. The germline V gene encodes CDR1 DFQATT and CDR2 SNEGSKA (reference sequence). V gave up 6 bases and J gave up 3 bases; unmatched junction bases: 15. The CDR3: CSATGLATPGFKNIQYF. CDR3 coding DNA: TGCAGTGCAACAGGACTAGCGACCCCCGGGTTCAAAAACATTCAGTACTTC.

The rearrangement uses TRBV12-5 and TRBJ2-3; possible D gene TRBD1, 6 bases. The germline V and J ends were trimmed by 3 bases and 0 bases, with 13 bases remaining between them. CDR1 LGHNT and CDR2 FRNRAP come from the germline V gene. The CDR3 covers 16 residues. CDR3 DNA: TGTGCTAGTGGTTTCGCCCAGGGGCCTAGCACAGATACGCAGTATTTT. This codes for CASGFAQGPSTDTQYF.

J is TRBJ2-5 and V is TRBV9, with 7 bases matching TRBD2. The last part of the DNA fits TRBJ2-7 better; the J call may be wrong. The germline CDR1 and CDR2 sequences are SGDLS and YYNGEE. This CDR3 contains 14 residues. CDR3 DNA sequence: TGTGCCAGCAGCGTAGGTGCGGGGGTTTCCGAGCAGTACTTC. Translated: CASSVGAGVSEQYF.

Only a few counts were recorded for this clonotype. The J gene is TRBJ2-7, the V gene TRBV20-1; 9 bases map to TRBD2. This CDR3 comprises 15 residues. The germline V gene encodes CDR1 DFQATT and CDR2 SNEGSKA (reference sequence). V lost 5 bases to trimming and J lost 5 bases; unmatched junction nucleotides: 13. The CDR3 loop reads CSACLSSGIRDEQYF. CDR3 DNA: TGCAGTGCTTGCTTATCTAGCGGGATAAGAGACGAGCAGTACTTC.

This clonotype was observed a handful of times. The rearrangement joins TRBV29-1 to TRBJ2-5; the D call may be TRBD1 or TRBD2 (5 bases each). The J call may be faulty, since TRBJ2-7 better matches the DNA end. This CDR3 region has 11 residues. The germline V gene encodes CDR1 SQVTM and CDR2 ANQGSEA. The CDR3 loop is CSGVGDGEQYF. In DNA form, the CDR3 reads TGCAGCGGTGTGGGGGATGGCGAGCAGTACTTC.

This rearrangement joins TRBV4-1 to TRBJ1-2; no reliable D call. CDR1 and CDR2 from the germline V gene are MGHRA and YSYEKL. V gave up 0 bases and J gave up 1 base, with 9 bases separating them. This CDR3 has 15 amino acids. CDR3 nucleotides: TGCGCCAGCAGCCAAGATGGCAACCTTAACTATGGCTACACCTTC. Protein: CASSQDGNLNYGYTF.

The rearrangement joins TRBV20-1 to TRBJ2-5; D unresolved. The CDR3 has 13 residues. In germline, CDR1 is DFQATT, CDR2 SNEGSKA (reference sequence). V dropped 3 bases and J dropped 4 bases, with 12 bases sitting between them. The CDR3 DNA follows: TGCAGTGCTAGGACGGGCACGGGAGAGACCCAGTACTTC. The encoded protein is CSARTGTGETQYF.

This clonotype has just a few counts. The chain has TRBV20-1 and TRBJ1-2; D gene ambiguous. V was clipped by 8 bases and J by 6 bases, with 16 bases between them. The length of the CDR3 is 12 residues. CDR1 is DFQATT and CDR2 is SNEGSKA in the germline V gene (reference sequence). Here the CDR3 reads CSTDPRRDGYTF. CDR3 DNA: TGCAGTACGGACCCTCGACGGGATGGCTACACCTTC.

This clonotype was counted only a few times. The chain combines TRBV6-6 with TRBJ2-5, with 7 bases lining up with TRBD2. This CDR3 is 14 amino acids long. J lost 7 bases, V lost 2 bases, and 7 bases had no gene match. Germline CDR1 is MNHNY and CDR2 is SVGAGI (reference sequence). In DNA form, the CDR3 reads TGTGCCAGCAGTTACGAGCCTGGGGGGGTGACCCAGTACTTC. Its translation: CASSYEPGGVTQYF.

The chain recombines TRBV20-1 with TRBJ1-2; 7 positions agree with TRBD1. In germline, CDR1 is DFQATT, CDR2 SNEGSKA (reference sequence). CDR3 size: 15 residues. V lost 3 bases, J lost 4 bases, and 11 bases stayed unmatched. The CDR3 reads CSASPGTEGLYGYTF. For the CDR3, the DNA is TGCAGTGCTAGCCCCGGGACAGAGGGCCTCTATGGCTACACCTTC.

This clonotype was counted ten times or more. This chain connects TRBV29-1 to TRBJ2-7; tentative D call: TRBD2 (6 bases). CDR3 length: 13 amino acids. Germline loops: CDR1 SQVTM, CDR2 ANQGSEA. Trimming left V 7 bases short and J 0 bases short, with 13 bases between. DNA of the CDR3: TGCAGCGGCCGGGACTCATACTCCTACGAGCAGTACTTC. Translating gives CSGRDSYSYEQYF.

CDR3 coding DNA: TGCAGTGCTCGGTCCCTAGCGGGGGGGGAGACCCAGTACTTC. Its translation is CSARSLAGGETQYF. V gene TRBV20-1 combines with J gene TRBJ2-5; TRBD2 matches 12 bases. The CDR3 is 14 amino acids. Germline CDR1 DFQATT, CDR2 SNEGSKA (reference sequence). Trimming removed 5 bases from V and 5 bases from J; junction bases left unmatched: 6.

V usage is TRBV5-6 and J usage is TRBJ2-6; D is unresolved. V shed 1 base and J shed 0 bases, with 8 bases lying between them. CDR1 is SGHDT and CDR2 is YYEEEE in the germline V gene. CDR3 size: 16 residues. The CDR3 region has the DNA TGTGCCAGCAGCTTGAGGCCCAGCTCTGGGGCCAACGTCCTGACTTTC. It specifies CASSLRPSSGANVLTF.